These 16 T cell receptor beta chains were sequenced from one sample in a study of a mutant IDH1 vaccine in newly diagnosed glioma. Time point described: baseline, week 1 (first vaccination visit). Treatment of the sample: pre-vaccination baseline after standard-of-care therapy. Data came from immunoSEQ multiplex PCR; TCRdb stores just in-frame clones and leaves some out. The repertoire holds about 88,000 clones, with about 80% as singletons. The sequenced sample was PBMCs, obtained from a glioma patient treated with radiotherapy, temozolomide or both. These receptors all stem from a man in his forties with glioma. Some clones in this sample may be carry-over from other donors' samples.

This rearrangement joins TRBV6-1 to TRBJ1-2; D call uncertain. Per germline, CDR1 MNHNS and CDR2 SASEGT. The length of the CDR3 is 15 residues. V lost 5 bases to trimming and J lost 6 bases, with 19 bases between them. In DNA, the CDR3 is TGTGCCAGCAGTCAGAAAGGGAATACAGTCAATGGCTACACCTTC. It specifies CASSQKGNTVNGYTF.

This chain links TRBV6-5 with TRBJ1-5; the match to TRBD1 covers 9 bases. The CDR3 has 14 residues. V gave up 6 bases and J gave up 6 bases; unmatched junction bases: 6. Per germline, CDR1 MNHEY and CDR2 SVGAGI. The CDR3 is CASSQGQGGQPQHF. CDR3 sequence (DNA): TGTGCCAGCAGCCAGGGACAGGGAGGTCAGCCCCAGCATTTT.

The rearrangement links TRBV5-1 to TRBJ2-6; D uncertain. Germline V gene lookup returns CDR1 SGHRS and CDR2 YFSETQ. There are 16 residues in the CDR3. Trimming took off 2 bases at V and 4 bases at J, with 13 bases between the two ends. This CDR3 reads CASSFSSQDGANVLTF. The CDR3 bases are TGCGCCAGCAGCTTCTCATCCCAGGACGGGGCCAACGTCCTGACTTTC.

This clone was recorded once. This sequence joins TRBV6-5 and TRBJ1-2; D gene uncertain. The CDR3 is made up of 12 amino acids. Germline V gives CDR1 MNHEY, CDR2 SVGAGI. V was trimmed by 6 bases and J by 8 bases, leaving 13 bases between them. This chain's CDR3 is CASRESQGGYTF. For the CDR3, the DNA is TGTGCCAGCAGAGAAAGCCAAGGGGGCTACACCTTC.

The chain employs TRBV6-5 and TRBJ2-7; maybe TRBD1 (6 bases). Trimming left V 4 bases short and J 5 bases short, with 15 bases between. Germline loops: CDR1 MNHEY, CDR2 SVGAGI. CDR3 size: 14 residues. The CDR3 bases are TGTGCCAGCAGTTTCTCAGGGGCTGGCGACGAGCAGTACTTC. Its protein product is CASSFSGAGDEQYF.

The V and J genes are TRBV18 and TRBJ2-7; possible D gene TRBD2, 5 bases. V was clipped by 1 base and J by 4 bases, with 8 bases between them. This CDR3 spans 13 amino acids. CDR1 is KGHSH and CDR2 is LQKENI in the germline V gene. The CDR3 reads CASSPRTGYEQYF. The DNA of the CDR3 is TGTGCCAGCTCACCACGGACGGGGTACGAGCAGTACTTC.

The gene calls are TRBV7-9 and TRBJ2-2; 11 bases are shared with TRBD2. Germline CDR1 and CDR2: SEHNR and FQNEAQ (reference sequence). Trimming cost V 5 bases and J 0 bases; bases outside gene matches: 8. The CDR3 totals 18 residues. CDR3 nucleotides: TGTGCCAGCAGCAAAATAGCGGGGGGGGTGACGAACACCGGGGAGCTGTTTTTT. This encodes CASSKIAGGVTNTGELFF. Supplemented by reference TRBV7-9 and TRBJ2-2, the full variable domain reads DTGVSQNPRHKITKRGQNVTFRCDPISEHNRLYWYRQTLGQGPEFLTYFQNEAQLEKSRLLSDRFSAERPKGSFSTLEIQRTEQGDSAMYLCASSKIAGGVTNTGELFFGEGSRLTVL.

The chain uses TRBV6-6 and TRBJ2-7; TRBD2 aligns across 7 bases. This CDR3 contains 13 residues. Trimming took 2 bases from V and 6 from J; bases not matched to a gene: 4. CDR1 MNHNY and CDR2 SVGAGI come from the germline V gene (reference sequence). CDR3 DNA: TGTGCCAGCAGTTACGGGGGGGGTGGCGAGCAGTACTTC. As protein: CASSYGGGGEQYF.

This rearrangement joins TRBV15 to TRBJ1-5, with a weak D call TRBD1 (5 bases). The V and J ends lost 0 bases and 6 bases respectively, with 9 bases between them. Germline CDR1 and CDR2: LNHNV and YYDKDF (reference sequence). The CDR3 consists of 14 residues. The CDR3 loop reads CATSRDAGTQPQHF. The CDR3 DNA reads TGTGCCACCAGCAGAGACGCGGGGACTCAGCCCCAGCATTTT.

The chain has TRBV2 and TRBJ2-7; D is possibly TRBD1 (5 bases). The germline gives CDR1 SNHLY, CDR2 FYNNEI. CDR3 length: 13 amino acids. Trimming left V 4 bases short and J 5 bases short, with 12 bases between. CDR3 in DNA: TGTGCCAGCAGTGTACGACAGATAAACGAGCAGTACTTC. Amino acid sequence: CASSVRQINEQYF. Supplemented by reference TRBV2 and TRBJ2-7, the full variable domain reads EPEVTQTPSHQVTQMGQEVILRCVPISNHLYFYWYRQILGQKVEFLVSFYNNEISEKSEIFDDQFSVERPDGSNFTLKIRSTKLEDSAMYFCASSVRQINEQYFGPGTRLTVT.

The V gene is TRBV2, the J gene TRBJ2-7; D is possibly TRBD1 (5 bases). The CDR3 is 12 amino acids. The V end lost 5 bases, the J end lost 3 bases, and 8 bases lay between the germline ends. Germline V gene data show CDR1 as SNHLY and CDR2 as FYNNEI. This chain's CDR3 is CASSTGLYEQYF. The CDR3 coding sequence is TGTGCCAGCAGTACAGGTCTCTACGAGCAGTACTTC.

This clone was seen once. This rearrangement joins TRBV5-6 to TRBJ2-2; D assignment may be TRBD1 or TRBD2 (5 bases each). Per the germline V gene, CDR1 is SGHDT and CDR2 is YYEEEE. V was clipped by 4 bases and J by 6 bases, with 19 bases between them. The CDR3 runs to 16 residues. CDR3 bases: TGTGCCAGCAGCGCTCGAGGGACCTTGAGTGCCGGGGAGCTGTTTTTT. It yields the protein CASSARGTLSAGELFF.

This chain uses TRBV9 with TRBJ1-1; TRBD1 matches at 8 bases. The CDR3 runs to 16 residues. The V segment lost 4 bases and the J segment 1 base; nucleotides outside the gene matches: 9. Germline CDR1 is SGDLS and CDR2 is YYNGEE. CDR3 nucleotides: TGTGCCAGCAGCCCCCCTCCCGGGACAGGGAACACTGAAGCTTTCTTT. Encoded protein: CASSPPPGTGNTEAFF.

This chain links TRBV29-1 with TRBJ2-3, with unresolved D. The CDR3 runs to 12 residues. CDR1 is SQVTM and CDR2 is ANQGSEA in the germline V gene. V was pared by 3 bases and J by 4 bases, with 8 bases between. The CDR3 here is CSVESASDTQYF. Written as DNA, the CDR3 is TGCAGCGTTGAGTCAGCGTCAGATACGCAGTATTTT.

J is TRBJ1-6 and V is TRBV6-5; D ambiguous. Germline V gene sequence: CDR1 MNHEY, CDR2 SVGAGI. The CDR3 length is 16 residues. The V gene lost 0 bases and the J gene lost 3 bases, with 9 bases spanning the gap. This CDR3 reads CASSYSAAVYNSPLHF. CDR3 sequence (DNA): TGTGCCAGCAGTTACTCAGCGGCCGTCTATAATTCACCCCTCCACTTT.

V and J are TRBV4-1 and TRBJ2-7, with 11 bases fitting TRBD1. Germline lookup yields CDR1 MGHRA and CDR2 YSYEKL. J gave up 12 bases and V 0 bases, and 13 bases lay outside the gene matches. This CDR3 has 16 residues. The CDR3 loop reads CASSQDPGQGAQWRYF. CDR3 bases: TGCGCCAGCAGCCAAGATCCCGGACAGGGGGCGCAGTGGCGGTACTTC.